This T cell receptor beta chain appears in the sequencing data of a study of cytomegalovirus exposure and HLA in healthy donors. Study outcomes and limitations: TCR beta chain V- and J-gene trimming was linked, in a later analysis, to a missense variant in DCLRE1C. In a later analysis, TCR association rates varied by HLA locus: DRB1 most, HLA-C fewest. Per a prior analysis, the majority of TCR beta V segments were productive roughly 90% or roughly 30% of the time.

Of note for this clone: Antigen: not known.

Nominal health characterized the donors when sampled, though unrecorded immune exposures were likely. This CDR3 is built from 15 residues. Per the germline V gene, CDR1 is MRHNA and CDR2 is SNTAGT. Trimming pared 4 bases from V and 4 bases from J, leaving 16 bases between. 60 Vbeta and 13 Jbeta primers were used in PCR. The protocol was immunoSEQ multiplex PCR, while the TCRdb copy is restricted to in-frame clones and leaves out a portion. The sample records 200,000 to 250,000 clones, roughly 80% being singletons. This TCR was recovered from a man aged 40-49 years in good health and CMV-seronegative. The rearrangement joins TRBV6-4 to TRBJ1-2; TRBD1 might be the D (6 bases). Source material: PBMCs. The CDR3 protein is CASSVDTTGIYGYTF. The CDR3 DNA is TGTGCCAGCAGTGTCGATACAACAGGGATCTATGGCTACACCTTC.